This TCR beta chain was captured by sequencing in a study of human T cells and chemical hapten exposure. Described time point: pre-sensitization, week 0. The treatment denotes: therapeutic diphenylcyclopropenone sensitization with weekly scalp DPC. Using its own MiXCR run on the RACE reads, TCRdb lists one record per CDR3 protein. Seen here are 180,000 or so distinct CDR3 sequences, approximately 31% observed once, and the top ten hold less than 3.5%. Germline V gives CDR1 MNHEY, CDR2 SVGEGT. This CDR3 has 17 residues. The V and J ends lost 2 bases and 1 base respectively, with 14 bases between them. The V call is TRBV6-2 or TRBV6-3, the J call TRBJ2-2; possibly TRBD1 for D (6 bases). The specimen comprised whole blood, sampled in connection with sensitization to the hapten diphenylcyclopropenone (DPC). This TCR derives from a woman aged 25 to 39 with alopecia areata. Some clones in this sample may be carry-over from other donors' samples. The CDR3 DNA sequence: TGTGCCAGCAGTTACCGCCAGGGGCCATTGAACACCGGGGAGCTGTTTTTT. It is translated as CASSYRQGPLNTGELFF.